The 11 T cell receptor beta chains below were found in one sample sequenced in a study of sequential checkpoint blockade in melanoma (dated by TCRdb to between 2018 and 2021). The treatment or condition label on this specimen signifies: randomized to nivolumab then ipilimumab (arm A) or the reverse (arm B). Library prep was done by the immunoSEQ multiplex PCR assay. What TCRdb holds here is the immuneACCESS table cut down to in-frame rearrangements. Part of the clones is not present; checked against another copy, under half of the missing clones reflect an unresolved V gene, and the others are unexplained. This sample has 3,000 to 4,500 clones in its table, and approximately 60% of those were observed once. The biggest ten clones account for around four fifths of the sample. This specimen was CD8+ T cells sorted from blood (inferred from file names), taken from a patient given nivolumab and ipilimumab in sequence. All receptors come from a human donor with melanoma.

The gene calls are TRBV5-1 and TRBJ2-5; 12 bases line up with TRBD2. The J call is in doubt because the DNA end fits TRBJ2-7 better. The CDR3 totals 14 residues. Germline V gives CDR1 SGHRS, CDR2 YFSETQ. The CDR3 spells CASSTSGSFYEQYF. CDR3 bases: TGCGCCAGCTCGACTAGCGGGAGTTTTTACGAGCAGTACTTC.

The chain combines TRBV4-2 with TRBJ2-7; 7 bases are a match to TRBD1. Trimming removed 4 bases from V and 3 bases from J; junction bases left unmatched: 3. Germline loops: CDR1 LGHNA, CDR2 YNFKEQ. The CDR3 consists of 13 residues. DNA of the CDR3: TGTGCCAGCAGCCTATACAGGGGCTACGAGCAGTACTTC. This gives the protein CASSLYRGYEQYF.

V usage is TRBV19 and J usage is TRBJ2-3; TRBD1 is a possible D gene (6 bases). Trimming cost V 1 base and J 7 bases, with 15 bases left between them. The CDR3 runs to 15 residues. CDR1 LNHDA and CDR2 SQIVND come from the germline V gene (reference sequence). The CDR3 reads CASSIGNLGGHTQYF. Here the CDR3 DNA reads TGTGCCAGTAGTATAGGAAATCTAGGGGGACATACGCAGTATTTT. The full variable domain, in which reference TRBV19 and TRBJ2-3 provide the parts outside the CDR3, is DGGITQSPKYLFRKEGQNVTLSCEQNLNHDAMYWYRQDPGQGLRLIYYSQIVNDFQKGDIAEGYSVSREKKESFPLTVTSAQKNPTAFYLCASSIGNLGGHTQYFGPGTRLTVL.

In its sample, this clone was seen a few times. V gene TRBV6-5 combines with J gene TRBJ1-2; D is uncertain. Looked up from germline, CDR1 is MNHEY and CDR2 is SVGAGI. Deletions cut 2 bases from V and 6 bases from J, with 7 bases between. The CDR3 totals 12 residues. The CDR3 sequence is CASSYNSHGYTF. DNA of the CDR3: TGTGCCAGCAGTTACAACAGCCATGGCTACACCTTC.

CDR3 DNA: TGTGCCAGCAGCTCAGGACTAGCGGGGGGGCCGCGGAATGAGCAGTTCTTC. Its protein is CASSSGLAGGPRNEQFF. V and J are TRBV13 and TRBJ2-1; 15 bases are shared with TRBD2. V lost 4 bases to trimming and J lost 7 bases; unmatched junction nucleotides: 8. Germline V CDR1 and CDR2: PRHDT, FYEKMQ (reference sequence). This CDR3 contains 17 residues.

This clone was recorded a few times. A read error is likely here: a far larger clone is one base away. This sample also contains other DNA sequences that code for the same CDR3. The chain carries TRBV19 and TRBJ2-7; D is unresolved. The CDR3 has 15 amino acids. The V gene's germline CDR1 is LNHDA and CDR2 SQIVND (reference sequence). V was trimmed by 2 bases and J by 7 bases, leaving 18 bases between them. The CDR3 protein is CASSITQRGDNEQYF. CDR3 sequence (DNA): TGTGCCAGTAGTATAACCCAGCGTGGAGATAATGAGCAGTACTTC.

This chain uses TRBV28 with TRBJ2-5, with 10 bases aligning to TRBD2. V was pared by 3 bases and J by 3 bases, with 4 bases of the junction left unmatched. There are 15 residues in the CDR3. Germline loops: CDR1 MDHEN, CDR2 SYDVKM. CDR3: CASSFPTSGKETQYF. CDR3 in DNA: TGTGCCAGCAGTTTCCCCACTAGCGGGAAAGAGACCCAGTACTTC.

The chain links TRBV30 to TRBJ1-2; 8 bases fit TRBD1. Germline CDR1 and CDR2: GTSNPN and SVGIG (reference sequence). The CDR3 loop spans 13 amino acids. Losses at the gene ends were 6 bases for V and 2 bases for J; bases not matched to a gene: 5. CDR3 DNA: TGTGCCTGTACGGACAGGGAAAACTATGGCTACACCTTC. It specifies CACTDRENYGYTF.

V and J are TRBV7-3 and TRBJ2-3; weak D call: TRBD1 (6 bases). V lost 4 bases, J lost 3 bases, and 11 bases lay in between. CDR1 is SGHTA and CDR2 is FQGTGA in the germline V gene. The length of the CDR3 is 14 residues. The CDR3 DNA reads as TGTGCCAGCAGCTCACAGGGTGGGACAGATACGCAGTATTTT. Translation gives CASSSQGGTDTQYF.

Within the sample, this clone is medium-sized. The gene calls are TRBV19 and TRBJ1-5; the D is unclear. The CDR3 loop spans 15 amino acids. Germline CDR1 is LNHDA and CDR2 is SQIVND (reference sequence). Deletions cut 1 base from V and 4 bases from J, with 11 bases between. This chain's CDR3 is CASSIATLGNQPQHF. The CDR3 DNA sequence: TGTGCCAGTAGTATAGCCACCCTCGGGAATCAGCCCCAGCATTTT.

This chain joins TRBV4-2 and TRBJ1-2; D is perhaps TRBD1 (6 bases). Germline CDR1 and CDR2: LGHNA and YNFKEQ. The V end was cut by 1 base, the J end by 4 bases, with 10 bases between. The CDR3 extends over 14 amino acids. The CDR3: CASSQGRGGYGYTF. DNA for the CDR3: TGTGCCAGCAGCCAAGGCAGGGGCGGCTATGGCTACACCTTC.